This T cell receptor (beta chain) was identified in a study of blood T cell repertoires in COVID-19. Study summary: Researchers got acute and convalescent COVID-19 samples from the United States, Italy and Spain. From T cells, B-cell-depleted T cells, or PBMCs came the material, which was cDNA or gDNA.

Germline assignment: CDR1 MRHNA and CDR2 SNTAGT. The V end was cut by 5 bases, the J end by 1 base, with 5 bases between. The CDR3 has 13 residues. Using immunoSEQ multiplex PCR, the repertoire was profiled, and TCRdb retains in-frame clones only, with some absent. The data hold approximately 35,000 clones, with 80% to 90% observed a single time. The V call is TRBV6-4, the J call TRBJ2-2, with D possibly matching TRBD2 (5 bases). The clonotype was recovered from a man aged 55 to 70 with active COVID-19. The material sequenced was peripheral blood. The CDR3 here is CASSTRNTGELFF. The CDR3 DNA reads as TGTGCCAGCAGTACTAGGAACACCGGGGAGCTGTTTTTT.